The clone carrying this T cell receptor (beta chain) was counted many times. Its specificity is unknown. This specimen comes from a study of T cell repertoires in cytomegalovirus infection. Turning to the study itself: Both CMV infection and a matching HLA type were indicated by public TCR beta signatures.

Trimming left V 2 bases short and J 5 bases short, with 10 bases between. Germline V gives CDR1 SGHVS, CDR2 FQNEAQ. The CDR3 covers 14 residues. In TCRdb, the reads were re-called with MiXCR into one record per CDR3 protein. The sample holds hundreds of thousands of distinct CDR3 sequences, 9% to 9.5% seen once. Whole-study findings and limits: Ex vivo responses were dominated by HLA-C-restricted CMV-specific TCR beta clonotypes.

The clonotype comes from a human donor in good health (CMV status not recorded). Some clones in this sample may be carry-over from other donors' samples. The chain couples TRBV7-8 to TRBJ2-1; no firm D call. Sample: PBMCs. The CDR3 region has the DNA TGTGCCAGCAGCTTATTTGGGTCTCACAATGAGCAGTTCTTC. Residues: CASSLFGSHNEQFF. The full variable domain, its missing parts supplied by reference TRBV7-8 and TRBJ2-1, is GAGVSQSPRYKVAKRGQDVALRCDPISGHVSLFWYQQALGQGPEFLTYFQNEAQLDKSGLPSDRFFAERPEGSVSTLKIQRTQQEDSAVYLCASSLFGSHNEQFFGPGTRLTVL.